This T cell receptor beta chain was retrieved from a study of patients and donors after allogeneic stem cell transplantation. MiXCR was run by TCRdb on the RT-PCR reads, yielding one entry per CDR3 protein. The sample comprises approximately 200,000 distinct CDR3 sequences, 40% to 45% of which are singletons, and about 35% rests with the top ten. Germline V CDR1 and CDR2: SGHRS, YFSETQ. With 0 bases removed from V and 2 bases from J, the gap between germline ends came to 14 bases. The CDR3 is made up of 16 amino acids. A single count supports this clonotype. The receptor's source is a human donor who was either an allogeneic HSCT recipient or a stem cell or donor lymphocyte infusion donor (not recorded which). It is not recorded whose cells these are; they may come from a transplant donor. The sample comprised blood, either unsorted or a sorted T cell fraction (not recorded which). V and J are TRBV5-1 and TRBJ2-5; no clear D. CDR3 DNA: TGCGCCAGCAGCTTGGCCGTAGGACCTAAGCAAGAGACCCAGTACTTC. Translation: CASSLAVGPKQETQYF.